These 4 T cell receptor beta chains came from one sample sequenced in a study of cytomegalovirus exposure and HLA in healthy donors. Vbeta (60) and Jbeta (13) primers were used in the PCR. The table came from immunoSEQ multiplex PCR; TCRdb's copy has only in-frame clones and leaves some out. The sample includes over 120,000 clones, approximately 80% of them seen just once. Material: PBMCs. These receptors were taken from a male donor in good health and CMV-seronegative.

As for this clone: One junction end disagrees with the germline gene, perhaps due to a read error. The V gene is TRBV7-9, the J gene TRBJ1-3; D is perhaps TRBD1 (5 bases). CDR1 and CDR2 from the germline V gene are SEHNR and FQNEAQ (reference sequence). The CDR3 sequence is 19 residues long. CDR3 in DNA: TGTTCCAGCAGCTTAGTCTTTCTACAGGCATCCTTCTCTGGAAACACCATATATTTT. Translating gives CSSSLVFLQASFSGNTIYF.

V usage is TRBV14 and J usage is TRBJ2-3, with 8 bases aligning to TRBD1. V lost 1 base and J lost 8; bases outside the gene matches: 2. This CDR3 region has 13 residues. Germline CDR1 is SGHDN and CDR2 is FVKESK. This chain's CDR3 is CASSQGRGLTQYF. The CDR3 region has the DNA TGTGCCAGCAGCCAAGGCAGGGGGCTTACGCAGTATTTT.

The chain carries TRBV12-5 and TRBJ1-1, with 8 bases matching TRBD1. V shed 6 bases and J 7 bases; nucleotides not matched to a gene: 7. CDR3 length: 13 amino acids. Germline CDR1 is LGHNT and CDR2 is FRNRAP. This CDR3 is CASGGTGGGEAFF. CDR3 in DNA: TGTGCTAGTGGGGGGACAGGCGGAGGTGAAGCTTTCTTT.

This chain joins TRBV7-2 and TRBJ2-1; possible D gene TRBD2, 6 bases. Trimming shortened V by 6 bases and J by 7 bases, and 13 bases separated the two germline ends. From germline, CDR1 is SGHTA and CDR2 FQGNSA. This CDR3 region has 13 residues. The CDR3: CASSRERDNEQFF. As DNA, the CDR3 is TGTGCCAGCAGTCGGGAGCGAGATAATGAGCAGTTCTTC.